The 6 T cell receptor beta chains below come from one sample, sequenced in a study of blood T cell repertoires in COVID-19. The data were produced by immunoSEQ multiplex PCR, yet TCRdb's version contains in-frame clones alone and is incomplete. The table lists almost 200,000 clones, around 85% of them singletons. The sample consisted of peripheral blood. These receptors came from a man aged 55 to 70 with COVID-19, enrolled during active disease.

V usage is TRBV6-4 and J usage is TRBJ1-1; 8 bases agree with TRBD1. The V segment lost 4 bases and the J segment 1 base; nucleotides outside the gene matches: 5. The CDR3 contains 15 residues. The V gene's germline CDR1 is MRHNA and CDR2 SNTAGT. CDR3 amino acids: CASSAQGGGNTEAFF. Written as DNA, the CDR3 is TGTGCCAGCAGTGCACAGGGGGGAGGGAACACTGAAGCTTTCTTT.

The chain carries TRBV25-1 and TRBJ1-1; unclear D gene. The length of the CDR3 is 13 residues. The germline V gene encodes CDR1 MGHDK and CDR2 SYGVNS. Deletions cut 5 bases from V and 4 bases from J, with 11 bases between. The CDR3 DNA is TGTGCCAGCAGTAACCAGGCGCCCACTGAAGCTTTCTTT. Encoded protein: CASSNQAPTEAFF.

This chain joins TRBV6-2 or TRBV6-3 and TRBJ1-5; maybe TRBD1 (5 bases). V was trimmed by 2 bases and J by 3 bases, leaving 11 bases between them. The CDR3 sequence is 15 residues long. CDR1 MNHEY and CDR2 SVGEGT come from the germline V gene. Here the CDR3 DNA reads TGTGCCAGCAGTTACGGTTCAGGGTCCAATCAGCCCCAGCATTTT. It is translated as CASSYGSGSNQPQHF.

Comment on this clone: One end of the junction varies from germline; a read error may be responsible. This sequence joins TRBV2 and TRBJ2-5; TRBD1 agrees at 7 bases. The CDR3 is 11 residues long. The germline V gene encodes CDR1 SNHLY and CDR2 FYNNEI. The CDR3 nucleotides are TGTGCCAGCATCCAAGAAGGGACAGCAGACTTC. Protein sequence: CASIQEGTADF.

J is TRBJ1-4 and V is TRBV12-3 or TRBV12-4, with D perhaps matching TRBD1 (6 bases). The length of the CDR3 is 13 residues. Between the trimmed V and J ends, which lost 4 bases and 10 bases, there was a span of 13 bases. The CDR3 protein is CASSSSGVGKLFF. For the CDR3, the DNA is TGTGCCAGCAGTTCATCAGGGGTGGGAAAACTGTTTTTT.

V is TRBV15 and J is TRBJ2-1, with TRBD1 identical over 7 bases. The ends lost 5 bases at V and 4 bases at J; junction bases unmatched: 14. This CDR3 comprises 17 residues. Germline assignment: CDR1 LNHNV and CDR2 YYDKDF (reference sequence). The CDR3 is CATSGRQGRLYYNEQFF. CDR3 coding DNA: TGTGCCACCAGCGGCAGACAGGGTCGGCTTTATTACAATGAGCAGTTCTTC. Variable domain in full (rest from reference TRBV15 and TRBJ2-1): DAMVIQNPRYQVTQFGKPVTLSCSQTLNHNVMYWYQQKSSQAPKLLFHYYDKDFNNEADTPDNFQSRRPNTSFCFLDIRSPGLGDTAMYLCATSGRQGRLYYNEQFFGPGTRLTVL.